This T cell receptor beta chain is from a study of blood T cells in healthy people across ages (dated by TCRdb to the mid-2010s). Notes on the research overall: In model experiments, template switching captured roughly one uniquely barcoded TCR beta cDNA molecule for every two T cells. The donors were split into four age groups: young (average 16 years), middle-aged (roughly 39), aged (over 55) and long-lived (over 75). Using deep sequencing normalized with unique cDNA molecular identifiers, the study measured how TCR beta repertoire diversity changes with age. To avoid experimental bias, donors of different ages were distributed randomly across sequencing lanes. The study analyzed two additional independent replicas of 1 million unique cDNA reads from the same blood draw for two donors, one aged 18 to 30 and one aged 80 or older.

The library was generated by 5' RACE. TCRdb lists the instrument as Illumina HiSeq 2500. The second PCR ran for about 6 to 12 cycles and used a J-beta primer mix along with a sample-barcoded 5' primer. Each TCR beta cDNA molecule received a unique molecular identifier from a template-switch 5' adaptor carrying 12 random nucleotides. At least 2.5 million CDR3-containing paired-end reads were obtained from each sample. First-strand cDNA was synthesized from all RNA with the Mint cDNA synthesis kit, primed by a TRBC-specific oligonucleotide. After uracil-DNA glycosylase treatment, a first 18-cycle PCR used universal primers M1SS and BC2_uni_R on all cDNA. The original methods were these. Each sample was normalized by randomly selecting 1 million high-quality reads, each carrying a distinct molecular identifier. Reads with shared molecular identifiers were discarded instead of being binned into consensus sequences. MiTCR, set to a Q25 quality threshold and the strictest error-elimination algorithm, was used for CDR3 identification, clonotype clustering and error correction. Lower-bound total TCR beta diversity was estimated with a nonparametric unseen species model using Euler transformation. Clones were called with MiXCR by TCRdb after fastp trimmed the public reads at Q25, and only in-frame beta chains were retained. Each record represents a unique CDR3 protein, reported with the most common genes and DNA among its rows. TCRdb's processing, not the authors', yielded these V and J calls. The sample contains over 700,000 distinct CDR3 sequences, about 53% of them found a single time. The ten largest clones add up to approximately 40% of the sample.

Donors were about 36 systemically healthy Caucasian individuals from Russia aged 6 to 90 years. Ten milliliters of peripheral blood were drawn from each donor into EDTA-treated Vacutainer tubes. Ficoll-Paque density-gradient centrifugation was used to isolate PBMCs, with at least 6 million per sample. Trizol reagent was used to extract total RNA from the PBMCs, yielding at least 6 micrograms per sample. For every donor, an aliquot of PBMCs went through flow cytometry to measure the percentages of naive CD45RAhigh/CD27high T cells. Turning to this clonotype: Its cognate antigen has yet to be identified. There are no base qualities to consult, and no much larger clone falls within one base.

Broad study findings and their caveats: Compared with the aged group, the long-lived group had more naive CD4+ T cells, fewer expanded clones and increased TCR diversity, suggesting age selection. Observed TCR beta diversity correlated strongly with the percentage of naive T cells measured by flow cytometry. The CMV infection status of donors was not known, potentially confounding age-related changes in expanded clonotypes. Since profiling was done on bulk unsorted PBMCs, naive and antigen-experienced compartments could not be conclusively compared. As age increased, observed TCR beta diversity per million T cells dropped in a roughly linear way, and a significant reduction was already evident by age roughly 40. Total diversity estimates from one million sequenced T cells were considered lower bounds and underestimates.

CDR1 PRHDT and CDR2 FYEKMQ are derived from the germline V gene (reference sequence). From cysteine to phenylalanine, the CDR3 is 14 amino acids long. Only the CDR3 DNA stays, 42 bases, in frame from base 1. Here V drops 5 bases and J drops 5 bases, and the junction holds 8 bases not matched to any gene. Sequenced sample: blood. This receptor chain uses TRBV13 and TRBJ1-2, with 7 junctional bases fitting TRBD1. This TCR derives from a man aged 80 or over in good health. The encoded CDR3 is CASSPGTEKYGYTF. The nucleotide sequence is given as TGTGCCAGCAGCCCCGGGACAGAGAAGTATGGCTACACCTTC.